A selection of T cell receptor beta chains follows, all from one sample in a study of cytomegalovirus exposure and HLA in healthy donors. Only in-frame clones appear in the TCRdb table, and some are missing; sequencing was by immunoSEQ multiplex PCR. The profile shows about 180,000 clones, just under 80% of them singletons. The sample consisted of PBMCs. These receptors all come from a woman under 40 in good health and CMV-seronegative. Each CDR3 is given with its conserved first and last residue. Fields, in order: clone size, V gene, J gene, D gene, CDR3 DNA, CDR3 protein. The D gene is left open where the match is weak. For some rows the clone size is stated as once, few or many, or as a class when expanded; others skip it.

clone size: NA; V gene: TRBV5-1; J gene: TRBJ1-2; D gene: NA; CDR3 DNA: TGCGCCAGCAGCTTGGAGCCCCGGAGAAACTATGGCTACACCTTC; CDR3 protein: CASSLEPRRNYGYTF
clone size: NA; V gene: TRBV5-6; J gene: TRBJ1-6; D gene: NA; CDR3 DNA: TGTGCCAGCAGCTTTCGAGCAGTGGGGGGTAATTCACCCCTCCACTTT; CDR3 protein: CASSFRAVGGNSPLHF
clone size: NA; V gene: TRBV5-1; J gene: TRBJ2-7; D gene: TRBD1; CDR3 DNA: TGCGCCAGCAGGGAGGGACAGGCCTCGCCCTACGAGCAGTACTTC; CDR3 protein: CASREGQASPYEQYF
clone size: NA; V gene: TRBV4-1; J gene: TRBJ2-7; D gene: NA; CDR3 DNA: TGCGCCAGCAGCCAAGGGGAAGGGGACTACGAGCAGTACTTC; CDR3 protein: CASSQGEGDYEQYF
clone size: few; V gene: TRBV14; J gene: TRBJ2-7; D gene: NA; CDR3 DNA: TGTGCCAGCAGCCAAGAGGGGAGTGGGTACTACGAGCAGTACTTC; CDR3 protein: CASSQEGSGYYEQYF
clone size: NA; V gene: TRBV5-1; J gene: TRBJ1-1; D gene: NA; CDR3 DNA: TGCGCCAGCACGCCCCGGCCCCTCGGGGACACTGAAGCTTTCTTT; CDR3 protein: CASTPRPLGDTEAFF
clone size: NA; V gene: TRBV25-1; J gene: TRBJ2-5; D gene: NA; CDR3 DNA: TGTGCCAGCAGTGACGAGCTCGGGTTCCCGAACCAAGAGACCCAGTACTTC; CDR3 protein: CASSDELGFPNQETQYF
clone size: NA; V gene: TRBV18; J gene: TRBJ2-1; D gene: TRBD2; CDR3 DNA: TGTGCCAGCTCACCCGTGGCGGGGGGGTTCAATGAGCAGTTCTTC; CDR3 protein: CASSPVAGGFNEQFF
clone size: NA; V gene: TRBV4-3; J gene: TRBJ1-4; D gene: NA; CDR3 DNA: TGCGCCAGCAGCCTACGACAGCGTGCAACTAATGAAAAACTGTTTTTT; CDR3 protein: CASSLRQRATNEKLFF
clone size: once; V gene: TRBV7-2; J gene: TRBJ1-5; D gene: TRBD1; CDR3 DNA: TGTGCCAGCAGCTTAGGTGGCAGGGGGATTCAGCCCCAGCATTTT; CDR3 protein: CASSLGGRGIQPQHF
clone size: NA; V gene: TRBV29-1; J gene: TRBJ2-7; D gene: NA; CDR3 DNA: TGCAGCGTTCTCCAGGTCTACGAGCAGTACTTC; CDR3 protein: CSVLQVYEQYF
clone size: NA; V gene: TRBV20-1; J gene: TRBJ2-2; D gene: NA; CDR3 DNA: TGCAGTGCGCCCAGAACCGGGGAGCTGTTTTTT; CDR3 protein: CSAPRTGELFF
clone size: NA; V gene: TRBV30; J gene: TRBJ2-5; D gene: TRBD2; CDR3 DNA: TGTGCCTGGAGTGTTTCGCGGCGGGGAGGGGAGCAGTACTTC; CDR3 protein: CAWSVSRRGGEQYF
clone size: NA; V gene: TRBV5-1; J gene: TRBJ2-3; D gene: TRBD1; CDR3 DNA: TGCGCCAGCAGCCAGGGGGTGGCAGATACGCAGTATTTT; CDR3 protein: CASSQGVADTQYF
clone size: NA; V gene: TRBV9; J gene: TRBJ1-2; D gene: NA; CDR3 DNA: TGTGCCAGCAGCGTTCGGCCGATGACTGATTATGGCTACACCTTC; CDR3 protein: CASSVRPMTDYGYTF
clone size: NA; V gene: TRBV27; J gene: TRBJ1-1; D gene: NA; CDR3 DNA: TGTGCCAGCAGTTTATCGTTTACCGCGGGGAACACTGAAGCTTTCTTT; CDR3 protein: CASSLSFTAGNTEAFF
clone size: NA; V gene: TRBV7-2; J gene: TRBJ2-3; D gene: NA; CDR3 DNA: TGTGCCAGCAGCCCTGGCTGGGGGGCGGGAGCAGATACGCAGTATTTT; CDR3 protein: CASSPGWGAGADTQYF
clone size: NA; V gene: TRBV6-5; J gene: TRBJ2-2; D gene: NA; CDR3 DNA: TGTCCAAAGCGGGACAAACCGAACACCGGGGAGCTGTTTTTT; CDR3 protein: CPKRDKPNTGELFF
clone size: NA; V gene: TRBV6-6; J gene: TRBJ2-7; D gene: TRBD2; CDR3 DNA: TGTGCCAGCAGACGACTAGCGGGGGGCTCCTACGAGCAGTACTTC; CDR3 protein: CASRRLAGGSYEQYF
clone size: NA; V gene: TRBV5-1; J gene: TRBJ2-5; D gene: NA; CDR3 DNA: TGCGCCAGCAGCTTAATGTCGGCGGTGACGGGGGAGACCCAGTACTTC; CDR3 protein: CASSLMSAVTGETQYF
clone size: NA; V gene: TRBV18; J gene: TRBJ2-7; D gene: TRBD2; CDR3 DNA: TGTGCCAGCTCACCAACTAGCGGGGTCTACGAGCAGTACTTC; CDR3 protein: CASSPTSGVYEQYF
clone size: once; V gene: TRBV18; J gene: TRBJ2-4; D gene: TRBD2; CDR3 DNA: TGTGCCAGCTCACCACTTCCACTAGCGGGGGGGTCAAAAAACATTCAGTACTTC; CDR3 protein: CASSPLPLAGGSKNIQYF
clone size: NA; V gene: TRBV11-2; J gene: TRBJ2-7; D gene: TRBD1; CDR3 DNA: TGTGCCAGCAGCTCCATGGGGCAGGGGGCCCTGGACGAGCAGTACTTC; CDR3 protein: CASSSMGQGALDEQYF
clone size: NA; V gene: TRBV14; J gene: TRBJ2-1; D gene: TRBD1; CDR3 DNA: TGTGCCAGCAGTCAAGTAGGGACAGGGCAGTTCTTC; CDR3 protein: CASSQVGTGQFF
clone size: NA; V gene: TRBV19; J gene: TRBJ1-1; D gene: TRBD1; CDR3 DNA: TGTGCCAGTAGTAAGGGACAGGCGCCCATGAACACTGAAGCTTTCTTT; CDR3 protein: CASSKGQAPMNTEAFF
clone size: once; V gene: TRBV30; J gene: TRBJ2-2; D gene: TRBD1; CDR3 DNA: TGTGCCTGGAGTGTACACCCGGGACAGGGAAAAGCCTTCACCGGGGAGCTGTTTTTT; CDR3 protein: CAWSVHPGQGKAFTGELFF
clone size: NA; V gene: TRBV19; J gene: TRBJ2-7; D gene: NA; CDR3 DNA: TGTGCCAGTAGTATCGGCAGGGCCTACGAGCAGTACTTC; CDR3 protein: CASSIGRAYEQYF
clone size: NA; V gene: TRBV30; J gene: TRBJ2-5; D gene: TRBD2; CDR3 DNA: TGTGCCTGGACCCCCTTGGGGGGGTTCCAAGAGACCCAGTACTTC; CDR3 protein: CAWTPLGGFQETQYF
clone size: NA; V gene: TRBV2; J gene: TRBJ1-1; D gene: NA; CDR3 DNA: TGTGCCAGCACCCCAACTCTGAACACTGAAGCTTTCTTT; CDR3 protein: CASTPTLNTEAFF
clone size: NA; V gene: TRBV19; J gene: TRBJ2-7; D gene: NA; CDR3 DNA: TGTGCCAGTAGTATAGACCCAGTTACCTACGAGCAGTACTTC; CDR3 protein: CASSIDPVTYEQYF
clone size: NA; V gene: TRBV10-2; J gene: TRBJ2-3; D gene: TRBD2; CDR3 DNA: TGCGCCAGCAGTGTCCCCATTAAGCGGGGGGGCCCAGATACGCAGTATTTT; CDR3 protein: CASSVPIKRGGPDTQYF
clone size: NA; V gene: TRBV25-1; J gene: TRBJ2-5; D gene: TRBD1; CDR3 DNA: TGTGCCAGCGGAGTTACAGGGGGAGAGACCCAGTACTTC; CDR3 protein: CASGVTGGETQYF
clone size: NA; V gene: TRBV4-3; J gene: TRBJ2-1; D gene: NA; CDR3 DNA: TGCGCCAGCAGCCAAGCGATCGGGGTTCCCGGGTATGAGCAGTTCTTC; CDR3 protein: CASSQAIGVPGYEQFF
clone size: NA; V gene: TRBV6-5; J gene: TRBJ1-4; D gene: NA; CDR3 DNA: TGTGCCAGCAGTACCTTACAGGGACCTAATGAAAAACTGTTTTTT; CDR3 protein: CASSTLQGPNEKLFF
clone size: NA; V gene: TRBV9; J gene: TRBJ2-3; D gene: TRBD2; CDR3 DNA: TGTGCCAGCAGCGTAGACGGGGGGTACACAGATACGCAGTATTTT; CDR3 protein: CASSVDGGYTDTQYF
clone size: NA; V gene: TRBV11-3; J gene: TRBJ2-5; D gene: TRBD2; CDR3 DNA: TGTGCCAGCAGCTTAGGGGGGGGAGAGACCCAGTACTTC; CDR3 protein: CASSLGGGETQYF
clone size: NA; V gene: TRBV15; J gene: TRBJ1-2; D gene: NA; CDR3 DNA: TGTGCCACCAGCAGAGATCGGGTCAGCCGGGGAGCCTACACCTTC; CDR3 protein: CATSRDRVSRGAYTF
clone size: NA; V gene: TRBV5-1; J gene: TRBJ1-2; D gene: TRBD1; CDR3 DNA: TGCGCCAGCAGCCGGAACAGGGGTATGGAAGGCTACACCTTC; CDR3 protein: CASSRNRGMEGYTF
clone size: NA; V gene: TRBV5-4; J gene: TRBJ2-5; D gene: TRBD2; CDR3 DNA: TGTGCCAGCAGCAAGCTAGCGGGGGGGTTTGGAGAGACCCAGTACTTC; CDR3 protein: CASSKLAGGFGETQYF
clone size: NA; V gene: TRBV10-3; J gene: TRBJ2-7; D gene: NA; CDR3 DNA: TGTGCCATCACCCCTAGCGTATCCTACGAGCAGTACTTC; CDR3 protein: CAITPSVSYEQYF
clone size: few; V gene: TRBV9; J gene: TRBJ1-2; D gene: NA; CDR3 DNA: TGTGCCAGCAGCGTAGGTTACAGGGATCAGGGCTACACCTTC; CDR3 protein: CASSVGYRDQGYTF
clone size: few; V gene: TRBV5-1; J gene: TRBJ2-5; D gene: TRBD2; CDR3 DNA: TGCGCCAGCAGCTATACCGGGACTAGAGAAGAGACCCAGTACTTC; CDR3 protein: CASSYTGTREETQYF